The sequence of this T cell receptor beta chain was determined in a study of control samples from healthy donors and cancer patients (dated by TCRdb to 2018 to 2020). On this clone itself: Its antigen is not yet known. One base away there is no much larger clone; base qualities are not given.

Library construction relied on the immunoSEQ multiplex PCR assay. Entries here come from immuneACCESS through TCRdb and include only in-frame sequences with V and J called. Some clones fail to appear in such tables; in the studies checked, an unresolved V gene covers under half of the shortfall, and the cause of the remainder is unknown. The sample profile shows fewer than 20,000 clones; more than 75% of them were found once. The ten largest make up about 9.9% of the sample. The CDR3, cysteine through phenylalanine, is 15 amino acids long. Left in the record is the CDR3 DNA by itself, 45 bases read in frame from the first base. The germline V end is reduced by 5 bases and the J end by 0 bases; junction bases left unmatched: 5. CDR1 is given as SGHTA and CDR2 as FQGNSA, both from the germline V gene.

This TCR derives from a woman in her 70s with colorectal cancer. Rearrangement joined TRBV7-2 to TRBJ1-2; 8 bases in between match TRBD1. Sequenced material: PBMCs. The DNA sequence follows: TGTGCCAGCAGCCGCGACAGGGGAGCTAACTATGGCTACACCTTC. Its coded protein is CASSRDRGANYGYTF.